This passage covers 21 T cell receptor beta chains from one sample sequenced in a study of cytomegalovirus exposure and HLA in healthy donors. A multiplex PCR was run with 60 Vbeta primers and 13 Jbeta primers. Some clones are missing from TCRdb's copy, which holds only in-frame ones; the method was immunoSEQ multiplex PCR. The sample lists 130,000 to 150,000 clones; about 73% were seen once. The sequenced sample was PBMCs. These receptors were collected from a man aged 40-50 years in good health and CMV-seropositive.

The V gene is TRBV2, the J gene TRBJ2-1, with TRBD2 identical over 10 bases. Germline V gene data show CDR1 as SNHLY and CDR2 as FYNNEI. V dropped 6 bases and J dropped 4; count of bases not matched to a gene: 3. The CDR3 has 14 amino acids. This CDR3 reads CASRLAGGYNEQFF. CDR3 coding DNA: TGTGCCAGCAGATTAGCGGGAGGTTACAATGAGCAGTTCTTC.

This rearrangement joins TRBV5-1 to TRBJ2-1, with 14 positions matching TRBD2. Germline V CDR1 and CDR2: SGHRS, YFSETQ. The ends lost 3 bases at V and 0 bases at J; junction bases unmatched: 8. CDR3 length: 19 amino acids. CDR3 sequence: CASSYGTSGSSSSYNEQFF. Written as DNA, the CDR3 is TGCGCCAGCAGCTACGGGACTAGCGGGAGTTCGAGCTCCTACAATGAGCAGTTCTTC. Based on the CDR3 plus reference TRBV5-1 and TRBJ2-1, the full variable domain is KAGVTQTPRYLIKTRGQQVTLSCSPISGHRSVSWYQQTPGQGLQFLFEYFSETQRNKGNFPGRFSGRQFSNSRSEMNVSTLELGDSALYLCASSYGTSGSSSSYNEQFFGPGTRLTVL.

The chain combines TRBV19 with TRBJ2-1; TRBD2 matches 12 bases. The CDR3 sequence is 16 residues long. Germline V gene lookup returns CDR1 LNHDA and CDR2 SQIVND (reference sequence). V shed 5 bases and J 4 bases; nucleotides not matched to a gene: 6. The DNA of the CDR3 is TGTGCCAGTAGTGAGACTAGCGGGGGATCTTACAATGAGCAGTTCTTC. Translating it yields CASSETSGGSYNEQFF.

The chain employs TRBV29-1 and TRBJ2-7, with 7 positions matching TRBD2. Unmatched junction bases numbered 3, after V lost 7 bases and J lost 6 bases. This CDR3 has 10 residues. Germline V gives CDR1 SQVTM, CDR2 ANQGSEA. CDR3 sequence (DNA): TGCAGCGCCTCGGGGGGCGAGCAGTACTTC. It specifies CSASGGEQYF.

The V gene is TRBV6-5, the J gene TRBJ1-1, with D maybe TRBD1 (6 bases). The germline gives CDR1 MNHEY, CDR2 SVGAGI. V gave up 7 bases and J gave up 0 bases, with 9 bases separating them. The CDR3 is 13 amino acids. The CDR3 sequence: CASKQGLNTEAFF. In DNA form, the CDR3 reads TGTGCCAGCAAGCAGGGGTTGAACACTGAAGCTTTCTTT.

The gene calls are TRBV5-6 and TRBJ2-2; TRBD1 matches 9 bases. The CDR3 spans 16 residues. V was clipped by 0 bases and J by 7 bases; unmatched bases: 7. Germline V gene data show CDR1 as SGHDT and CDR2 as YYEEEE. The CDR3 nucleotides are TGTGCCAGCAGCTTGGCCGGACAGGGGTTTGACGGGGAGCTGTTTTTT. Protein: CASSLAGQGFDGELFF.

The chain uses TRBV5-5 and TRBJ1-4, with 8 bases matching TRBD1. J gave up 2 bases and V 4 bases, and 10 bases lay outside the gene matches. The CDR3 has 17 amino acids. Germline V gene lookup returns CDR1 SGHKS and CDR2 YYEKEE (reference sequence). The CDR3 spells CASSRGQGVQTNEKLFF. The CDR3 DNA follows: TGTGCCAGCAGCCGCGGACAGGGTGTACAGACTAATGAAAAACTGTTTTTT.

CDR3 amino acids: CASSRSMGQTGEKLFF. CDR3 coding DNA: TGTGCCAGCAGCCGTTCTATGGGACAGACCGGGGAAAAACTGTTTTTT. J is TRBJ1-4 and V is TRBV7-9; TRBD1 matches 7 bases. The CDR3 runs to 16 residues. V dropped 5 bases and J dropped 8; count of bases not matched to a gene: 14. CDR1 is SEHNR and CDR2 is FQNEAQ in the germline V gene (reference sequence).

The gene calls are TRBV11-2 and TRBJ1-2, with TRBD1 identical over 9 bases. CDR3 length equals 13 residues. With 4 bases clipped from V and 8 bases from J, the junction kept 5 bases outside the gene matches. Looked up from germline, CDR1 is SGHAT and CDR2 is FQNNGV. DNA of the CDR3: TGTGCCAGCAGCTATAAGACAGGGGGAGGCTACACCTTC. Translating it yields CASSYKTGGGYTF.

The chain combines TRBV18 with TRBJ2-4; TRBD2 matches 7 bases. The trim removed 2 bases at V and 3 bases at J, leaving 4 bases unmatched. The germline V gene encodes CDR1 KGHSH and CDR2 LQKENI. The CDR3 runs 15 residues. The CDR3 DNA sequence: TGTGCCAGCTCACCAAGGGAGGGAAACAAAAACATTCAGTACTTC. Amino acids: CASSPREGNKNIQYF.

The V call is TRBV5-1, the J call TRBJ2-1, with TRBD2 matching over 10 bases. The germline CDR1 and CDR2 sequences are SGHRS and YFSETQ. This CDR3 is 15 amino acids long. The V and J ends lost 4 bases and 9 bases, in that order; junction bases with no gene match: 10. CDR3 loop: CASSMGSGRASEQFF. CDR3 sequence (DNA): TGCGCCAGCAGCATGGGAAGCGGGAGGGCCAGTGAGCAGTTCTTC. Variable domain in full (rest from reference TRBV5-1 and TRBJ2-1): KAGVTQTPRYLIKTRGQQVTLSCSPISGHRSVSWYQQTPGQGLQFLFEYFSETQRNKGNFPGRFSGRQFSNSRSEMNVSTLELGDSALYLCASSMGSGRASEQFFGPGTRLTVL.

As to this clone: Other DNA sequences of this sample code for an identical CDR3. The CDR3 nucleotides are TGTGCCAGCTCACCACCTCCGCGAGAGACCCAGTACTTC. Protein: CASSPPPRETQYF. The gene calls are TRBV18 and TRBJ2-5; D not certain. V lost 0 bases, J lost 4 bases, and 6 bases lay in between. Germline loops: CDR1 KGHSH, CDR2 LQKENI. This CDR3 has 13 amino acids. Looking up the rest from reference TRBV18 and TRBJ2-5 gives the full variable domain: NAGVMQNPRHLVRRRGQEARLRCSPMKGHSHVYWYRQLPEEGLKFMVYLQKENIIDESGMPKERFSAEFPKEGPSILRIQQVVRGDSAAYFCASSPPPRETQYFGPGTRLLVL.

Concerning this clone: The sample contains more than one DNA sequence encoding this CDR3. The DNA for the CDR3 is TGCAGCGCGAGACAGGGGAACACTGAAGCTTTCTTT. It translates to CSARQGNTEAFF. The V and J genes are TRBV29-1 and TRBJ1-1; TRBD1 matches at 7 bases. Looked up from germline, CDR1 is SQVTM and CDR2 is ANQGSEA. The CDR3 spans 12 residues. The junction had 3 bases not matched to a gene; V was cut back by 7 bases and J by 1 base.

The V gene is TRBV2, the J gene TRBJ2-7, with 10 bases aligning to TRBD1. V was pared by 9 bases and J by 2 bases, with 7 bases of the junction left unmatched. Germline values: CDR1 SNHLY, CDR2 FYNNEI. The CDR3 is made up of 14 amino acids. The CDR3 DNA follows: TGTGCCAGTTCCCGGGACAGGGGAACCTACGAGCAGTACTTC. Translated, it gives CASSRDRGTYEQYF.

In this sample, this clone turned up once. This sequence joins TRBV6-6 and TRBJ1-5, with 9 nucleotides matching TRBD1. Germline CDR1 MNHNY, CDR2 SVGAGI (reference sequence). V lost 5 bases to trimming and J lost 6 bases; unmatched junction nucleotides: 5. The CDR3 is made up of 14 amino acids. This CDR3 reads CASSRQGGFQPQHF. As DNA, the CDR3 is TGTGCCAGCAGTCGACAGGGGGGTTTTCAGCCCCAGCATTTT.

The rearrangement links TRBV18 to TRBJ1-5; 9 positions match TRBD1. Per germline, CDR1 KGHSH and CDR2 LQKENI. The CDR3 runs to 14 residues. With 2 bases clipped from V and 4 bases from J, the junction kept 0 bases outside the gene matches. The CDR3 protein is CASSPGQGNQPQHF. As DNA, the CDR3 is TGTGCCAGCTCACCAGGACAGGGGAATCAGCCCCAGCATTTT.

This CDR3 is CASSWWSPGGHSNQPQHF. Here the CDR3 DNA reads TGTGCCAGCTCCTGGTGGTCCCCAGGGGGTCATAGCAATCAGCCCCAGCATTTT. The chain joins TRBV19 to TRBJ1-5, with 7 bases that match TRBD1. The CDR3 is 18 residues long. The trim removed 9 bases at V and 0 bases at J, leaving 17 bases unmatched. CDR1 and CDR2 (germline): LNHDA, SQIVND (reference sequence).

This clone came up many times. The V call is TRBV6-1, the J call TRBJ2-7; 7 nucleotides agree with TRBD1. Trimming took 7 bases from V and 3 from J; bases not matched to a gene: 6. Germline V gives CDR1 MNHNS, CDR2 SASEGT. CDR3 length: 13 residues. The CDR3 sequence: CASTLGQNYEQYF. The CDR3 coding sequence is TGTGCCAGCACCCTGGGACAGAACTACGAGCAGTACTTC.

This chain links TRBV11-2 with TRBJ1-2; D remains ambiguous. There are 15 residues in the CDR3. Germline V lookup: CDR1 SGHAT, CDR2 FQNNGV. Trimming stripped 2 bases from V and 3 bases from J, with 13 bases between. CDR3 loop: CASSLFGGTDYGYTF. CDR3 sequence (DNA): TGTGCCAGCAGCTTATTCGGCGGAACGGACTATGGCTACACCTTC.

V and J are TRBV5-1 and TRBJ1-1; 7 nucleotides align to TRBD1. From germline, CDR1 is SGHRS and CDR2 YFSETQ. V dropped 4 bases and J dropped 1; count of bases not matched to a gene: 4. The CDR3 contains 14 residues. This CDR3 is CASSKGQANTEAFF. Here the CDR3 DNA reads TGCGCCAGCAGCAAAGGACAGGCGAACACTGAAGCTTTCTTT. Drawing the rest from reference TRBV5-1 and TRBJ1-1, the complete variable domain is KAGVTQTPRYLIKTRGQQVTLSCSPISGHRSVSWYQQTPGQGLQFLFEYFSETQRNKGNFPGRFSGRQFSNSRSEMNVSTLELGDSALYLCASSKGQANTEAFFGQGTRLTVV.

The rearrangement joins TRBV9 to TRBJ1-1; D is unclear. The CDR3 loop spans 15 amino acids. CDR1 and CDR2 (germline): SGDLS, YYNGEE. Trimming removed 4 bases at V and 1 base at J, with 14 bases between. In DNA, the CDR3 is TGTGCCAGCAGCTTTGCTCCGGCAGGGAACACTGAAGCTTTCTTT. It is translated as CASSFAPAGNTEAFF.